One and the same sample provided the 8 T cell receptor beta chains below, sequenced in a study of technical replicates of blood from a few donors. The assay was immunoSEQ multiplex PCR, and TCRdb's table has in-frame clones only and misses some. The sample records 75,000 to 95,000 clones, about 96% being singletons. Sequenced sample: T cells isolated from PBMCs. The source of these receptors is a human donor in good health.

This clone came up once. Its ends do not fully match the called genes, so a read error is possible. This CDR3 is also generated by other DNA sequences in the sample. J is TRBJ2-1 and V is TRBV7-9; TRBD2 matches at 13 bases. Germline V CDR1 and CDR2: SEHNR, FQNEAQ (reference sequence). This CDR3 has 15 residues. CDR3 in amino acids: CASSPTSGRSNEQFF. Here the CDR3 DNA reads TGTGCTAGCAGCCCGACTAGCGGGAGGAGCAATGAGCAGTTCTTC.

This chain links TRBV28 with TRBJ2-7, with TRBD1 matching 10 bases. This CDR3 comprises 14 residues. From germline, CDR1 is MDHEN and CDR2 SYDVKM. V was clipped by 8 bases and J by 5 bases; unmatched bases: 9. The CDR3 coding sequence is TGTGCCAGCGGGCAGACAGGGGGCCGAAACGAGCAGTACTTC. Translated: CASGQTGGRNEQYF.

The chain carries TRBV6-5 and TRBJ1-1; no reliable D call. The germline V and J ends were trimmed by 2 bases and 2 bases, with 12 bases remaining between them. Germline V gene sequence: CDR1 MNHEY, CDR2 SVGAGI. The CDR3 has 15 residues. The CDR3 region has the DNA TGTGCCAGCAGTTACAGTGAGGCGGCAAACACTGAAGCTTTCTTT. It translates to CASSYSEAANTEAFF.

This chain uses TRBV7-2 with TRBJ1-5, with 7 bases aligning to TRBD1. The CDR3 consists of 15 residues. From germline, CDR1 is SGHTA and CDR2 FQGNSA. The trim removed 0 bases at V and 4 bases at J, leaving 3 bases unmatched. The CDR3 protein is CASSLARQGNQPQHF. The CDR3 region has the DNA TGTGCCAGCAGCTTAGCGAGACAGGGTAATCAGCCCCAGCATTTT.

This clone has more than one count but fewer than ten. The rearrangement uses TRBV29-1 and TRBJ1-1; D perhaps matches TRBD1 (5 bases). Germline V gene sequence: CDR1 SQVTM, CDR2 ANQGSEA. The CDR3 extends over 12 amino acids. V was trimmed by 0 bases and J by 11 bases, leaving 13 bases between them. This CDR3 is CSVEDPRVWAFF. The CDR3 DNA reads TGCAGCGTTGAAGACCCCAGGGTGTGGGCTTTCTTT.

The CDR3, as DNA: TGTGCCAGCAGCTGGGGACTAGCGGGACCGAGCTCCTACAATGAGCAGTTCTTC. Translation: CASSWGLAGPSSYNEQFF. This rearrangement joins TRBV7-9 to TRBJ2-1, with TRBD2 matching over 13 bases. This CDR3 spans 18 amino acids. CDR1 is SEHNR, CDR2 FQNEAQ, per germline (reference sequence). V shed 4 bases, J shed 0 bases, and the junction held 6 bases outside the gene matches.

The rearrangement uses TRBV27 and TRBJ1-4, with 8 bases aligning to TRBD1. V was pared by 5 bases and J by 3 bases, with 5 bases of the junction left unmatched. This CDR3 region has 15 residues. Per the germline V gene, CDR1 is MNHEY and CDR2 is SMNVEV (reference sequence). The CDR3 DNA sequence: TGTGCCAGCAGTGCAACAGGGGGTGCTAATGAAAAACTGTTTTTT. Encoded protein: CASSATGGANEKLFF.

CDR3 sequence reads: CASSPLRGSSSYGYTF. CDR3 in DNA: TGTGCCAGCAGTCCCCTTAGGGGGTCGTCGTCCTATGGCTACACCTTC. This sequence joins TRBV27 and TRBJ1-2; TRBD1 is a possible D gene (6 bases). V dropped 5 bases and J dropped 4 bases, with 20 bases sitting between them. CDR3 length equals 16 residues. The germline gives CDR1 MNHEY, CDR2 SMNVEV (reference sequence).